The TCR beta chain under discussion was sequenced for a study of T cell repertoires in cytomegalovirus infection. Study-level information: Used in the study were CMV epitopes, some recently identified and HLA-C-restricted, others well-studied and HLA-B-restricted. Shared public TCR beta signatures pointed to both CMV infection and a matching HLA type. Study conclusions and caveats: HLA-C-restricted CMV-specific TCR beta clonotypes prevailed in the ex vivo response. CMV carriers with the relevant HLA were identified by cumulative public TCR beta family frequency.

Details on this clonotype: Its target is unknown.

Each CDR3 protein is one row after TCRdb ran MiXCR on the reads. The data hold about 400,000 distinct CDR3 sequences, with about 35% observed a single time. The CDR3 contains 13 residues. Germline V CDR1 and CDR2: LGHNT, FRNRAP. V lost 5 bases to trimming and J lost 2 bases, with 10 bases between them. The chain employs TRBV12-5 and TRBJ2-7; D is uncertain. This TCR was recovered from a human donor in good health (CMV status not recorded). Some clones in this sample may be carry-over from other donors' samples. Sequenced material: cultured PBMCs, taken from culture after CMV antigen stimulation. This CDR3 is CASGPDGTYEQYF. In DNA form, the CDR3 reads TGTGCTAGTGGTCCCGATGGGACCTACGAGCAGTACTTC.